Following are 27 T cell receptor beta chains from one sample sequenced in a study of cytomegalovirus exposure and HLA in healthy donors. Sequencing was performed with immunoSEQ multiplex PCR; in TCRdb, only in-frame clones are kept and a portion is missing. This repertoire shows approximately 170,000 clones, approximately 81% found once; its top ten account for approximately 10%. The sequencing sample was made of PBMCs. These receptors all stem from a man younger than 40 in good health and CMV-seropositive.

This clone was detected ten times or more. V is TRBV2 and J is TRBJ2-3, with 13 bases fitting TRBD2. The CDR3 sequence is 16 residues long. CDR1 is SNHLY and CDR2 is FYNNEI in the germline V gene. The chain's CDR3 is CGGLAGPPGNTDTQYF. In DNA, the CDR3 is TGTGGGGGACTAGCGGGACCCCCGGGGAACACAGATACGCAGTATTTT.

V gene TRBV6-5 combines with J gene TRBJ1-2, with unresolved D. Germline V gene data show CDR1 as MNHEY and CDR2 as SVGAGI. The CDR3 covers 12 residues. Trimming removed 5 bases at V and 8 bases at J, with 12 bases between. In DNA form, the CDR3 reads TGTGCCAGCAGTGACCTCGCGAGGGGCTACACCTTC. This translates into CASSDLARGYTF.

This sequence joins TRBV28 and TRBJ1-1; D is unclear. The V end was cut by 2 bases, the J end by 3 bases, with 10 bases between. This CDR3 has 14 amino acids. The germline CDR1 and CDR2 sequences are MDHEN and SYDVKM. The CDR3 bases are TGTGCCAGCAGTTTAAGAAGGAGGGACACTGAAGCTTTCTTT. It is translated as CASSLRRRDTEAFF.

V and J are TRBV7-9 and TRBJ2-3; tentative D call: TRBD1 (6 bases). V lost 7 bases and J lost 4, with 18 bases in between. The CDR3 has 15 residues. The germline gives CDR1 SEHNR, CDR2 FQNEAQ (reference sequence). The CDR3 DNA is TGTGCCAGCACCGTAGGGGCAGGGGCCCCAGATACGCAGTATTTT. Amino acid sequence: CASTVGAGAPDTQYF.

V gene TRBV2 combines with J gene TRBJ2-6; D possibly corresponds to TRBD1 (6 bases). Germline CDR1 SNHLY, CDR2 FYNNEI. The CDR3 runs 16 residues. V dropped 10 bases and J dropped 2 bases, with 18 bases sitting between them. CDR3 sequence: CAKEGQSLTGANVLTF. The DNA for the CDR3 is TGTGCCAAGGAAGGACAGAGCCTGACTGGGGCCAACGTCCTGACTTTC.

This clone has a handful of counts. The rearrangement joins TRBV15 to TRBJ2-5; TRBD1 matches at 7 bases. V trimming: 0 bases; J trimming: 5 bases; junction bases outside the gene matches: 6. Germline values: CDR1 LNHNV, CDR2 YYDKDF (reference sequence). The length of the CDR3 is 15 residues. The chain's CDR3 is CATSRDNRGGETQYF. The CDR3 DNA reads as TGTGCCACCAGCAGAGATAACAGGGGCGGGGAGACCCAGTACTTC.

The chain employs TRBV28 and TRBJ2-1, with D tentatively TRBD1 (6 bases). Per germline, CDR1 MDHEN and CDR2 SYDVKM. V lost 6 bases to trimming and J lost 5 bases, with 11 bases between them. CDR3 size: 13 residues. CDR3 amino acids: CASSRTVNNEQFF. CDR3 sequence (DNA): TGTGCCAGCAGCAGGACAGTTAACAATGAGCAGTTCTTC.

The chain carries TRBV5-4 and TRBJ2-2, with D possibly TRBD1 on 6 matching bases. This CDR3 has 13 residues. With 9 bases removed from V and 2 bases from J, the gap between germline ends came to 11 bases. Germline loops: CDR1 SGHNT, CDR2 YYREEE (reference sequence). The CDR3 DNA reads TGTGCCATAAACAGGGTAAACACCGGGGAGCTGTTTTTT. Its protein is CAINRVNTGELFF.

The rearrangement joins TRBV29-1 to TRBJ2-1; no definite D call. V lost 4 bases to trimming and J lost 8 bases, with 12 bases between them. CDR3 size: 12 residues. CDR1 SQVTM and CDR2 ANQGSEA come from the germline V gene. The CDR3 DNA sequence: TGCAGCGTTGCAACCGGGTTCGATGAGCAGTTCTTC. This gives the protein CSVATGFDEQFF.

This chain links TRBV6-1 with TRBJ1-2; perhaps TRBD1 as D (6 bases). Trimming took 4 bases from V and 1 from J, leaving 7 bases between them. CDR3 size: 13 residues. CDR1 is MNHNS, CDR2 SASEGT, per germline. The CDR3 loop reads CASSADSNYGYTF. For the CDR3, the DNA is TGTGCCAGCAGTGCGGACAGTAACTATGGCTACACCTTC.

The rearrangement uses TRBV7-9 and TRBJ2-7, with D possibly matching TRBD2 (7 bases). With 3 bases removed from V and 9 bases from J, the gap between germline ends came to 21 bases. Germline CDR1 is SEHNR and CDR2 is FQNEAQ (reference sequence). This CDR3 contains 15 residues. CDR3 sequence (DNA): TGTGCCAGCAGCTTCCGAGGGGGGGCGCTTCGTGGGCAGTACTTC. Translated, it gives CASSFRGGALRGQYF.

This chain joins TRBV5-1 and TRBJ1-1; 7 nucleotides agree with TRBD1. V was clipped by 3 bases and J by 1 base; unmatched bases: 6. The CDR3 is made up of 15 amino acids. Germline V CDR1 and CDR2: SGHRS, YFSETQ. The CDR3 loop reads CASSWDSFGNTEAFF. As DNA, the CDR3 is TGCGCCAGCAGCTGGGACAGCTTTGGGAACACTGAAGCTTTCTTT. The entire variable domain, with the rest obtained from reference TRBV5-1 and TRBJ1-1, is as follows: KAGVTQTPRYLIKTRGQQVTLSCSPISGHRSVSWYQQTPGQGLQFLFEYFSETQRNKGNFPGRFSGRQFSNSRSEMNVSTLELGDSALYLCASSWDSFGNTEAFFGQGTRLTVV.

This chain connects TRBV6-1 to TRBJ1-2; 7 positions agree with TRBD1. The CDR3 spans 15 residues. V trimming: 4 bases; J trimming: 7 bases; junction bases outside the gene matches: 12. CDR1 MNHNS and CDR2 SASEGT come from the germline V gene. CDR3 region: CASSGDREWSSGYTF. CDR3 in DNA: TGTGCCAGCAGTGGCGACAGGGAGTGGAGCAGTGGCTACACCTTC.

The chain is built from TRBV5-8 and TRBJ1-2; 8 positions match TRBD1. The CDR3 covers 15 residues. Per the germline V gene, CDR1 is SGHTS and CDR2 is YDEGEE. The ends lost 3 bases at V and 3 bases at J; junction bases unmatched: 7. CDR3 in DNA: TGTGCCAGCAGCTCGGGACAGGCGGTTTACTATGGCTACACCTTC. Its protein product is CASSSGQAVYYGYTF.

The genes are TRBV7-9 and TRBJ2-2; 7 nucleotides agree with TRBD1. This CDR3 has 15 residues. V lost 4 bases, J lost 1 base, and 3 bases stayed unmatched. The germline V gene encodes CDR1 SEHNR and CDR2 FQNEAQ (reference sequence). The CDR3 spells CASSSDRVNTGELFF. CDR3 sequence (DNA): TGTGCCAGCAGCTCTGACAGGGTGAACACCGGGGAGCTGTTTTTT.

J is TRBJ2-1 and V is TRBV27; 7 bases map to TRBD1. The CDR3 totals 17 residues. V was pared by 0 bases and J by 3 bases, with 8 bases of the junction left unmatched. Germline V gene data show CDR1 as MNHEY and CDR2 as SMNVEV (reference sequence). CDR3 residues: CASSLSKTGSGYNEQFF. As DNA, the CDR3 is TGTGCCAGCAGTTTATCCAAGACAGGGTCAGGCTACAATGAGCAGTTCTTC.

The chain combines TRBV5-1 with TRBJ2-2; possible D gene TRBD1, 5 bases. CDR1 and CDR2 (germline): SGHRS, YFSETQ. Trimming removed 0 bases at V and 0 bases at J, with 9 bases between. This CDR3 region has 16 residues. CDR3 in amino acids: CASSLGQLANTGELFF. CDR3 DNA sequence: TGCGCCAGCAGCTTGGGACAGCTGGCGAACACCGGGGAGCTGTTTTTT.

V and J are TRBV15 and TRBJ2-2; 10 bases line up with TRBD2. The germline CDR1 and CDR2 sequences are LNHNV and YYDKDF (reference sequence). Losses at the gene ends were 5 bases for V and 2 bases for J; bases not matched to a gene: 11. This CDR3 is built from 18 residues. The CDR3 DNA reads as TGTGCCACCAGCTATTGGGTAGCGGGGGGCTATAACACCGGGGAGCTGTTTTTT. It specifies CATSYWVAGGYNTGELFF.

V usage is TRBV4-1 and J usage is TRBJ2-7, with D tentatively TRBD2 (5 bases). V lost 0 bases and J 2 bases, leaving 14 bases between the germline ends. The CDR3 extends over 16 amino acids. CDR1 and CDR2 (germline): MGHRA, YSYEKL. The CDR3: CASSQDWPSRAYEQYF. The CDR3 nucleotides read TGCGCCAGCAGCCAAGATTGGCCTAGCAGAGCCTACGAGCAGTACTTC.

This clone has at least ten counts. The rearrangement joins TRBV5-8 to TRBJ1-6; D is undetermined. Germline-derived CDR1 and CDR2 are SGHTS and YDEGEE. Trimming removed 5 bases from V and 7 bases from J, with 7 bases in between. The CDR3 extends over 12 amino acids. CDR3 DNA sequence: TGTGCCAGCAGGTTAGAGAATTCACCCCTCCACTTT. Amino acids: CASRLENSPLHF.

The chain has TRBV10-3 and TRBJ1-1, with TRBD1 identical over 8 bases. Germline trimming cut 0 bases from V and 5 bases from J; bases unmatched to any gene: 5. The CDR3 loop spans 15 amino acids. From germline, CDR1 is ENHRY and CDR2 SYGVKD. The CDR3 region is CAISESTGEGTEAFF. The CDR3 DNA sequence: TGTGCCATCAGTGAGTCGACAGGGGAAGGAACTGAAGCTTTCTTT.

This sequence joins TRBV7-6 and TRBJ2-1, with D tentatively TRBD2 (6 bases). Between the trimmed V and J ends, which lost 6 bases and 8 bases, there was a span of 14 bases. Germline CDR1 is SGHVS and CDR2 is FNYEAQ. This CDR3 comprises 13 residues. The CDR3: CASSSGTRDEQFF. The CDR3 bases are TGTGCCAGCAGTTCCGGGACTCGGGATGAGCAGTTCTTC.

The V call is TRBV19, the J call TRBJ2-1, with 8 bases matching TRBD2. After removal of 7 bases from V and 3 bases from J, the junction contained 5 bases not matched to a gene. The CDR3 is 14 residues long. Germline CDR1 LNHDA, CDR2 SQIVND (reference sequence). CDR3 in amino acids: CASTGREDYNEQFF. The CDR3 DNA follows: TGTGCCAGTACGGGGCGGGAGGACTACAATGAGCAGTTCTTC.

This clone was recorded a few times. The J gene is TRBJ1-3, the V gene TRBV2, with unresolved D. Trimming removed 5 bases from V and 6 bases from J, with 5 bases in between. This CDR3 has 11 amino acids. Per germline, CDR1 SNHLY and CDR2 FYNNEI. In nucleotides, the CDR3 is TGTGCCAGCAGTATACTAAACACCATATATTTT. Translating it yields CASSILNTIYF.

The genes are TRBV13 and TRBJ2-7, with TRBD2 identical over 13 bases. Germline CDR1 PRHDT, CDR2 FYEKMQ (reference sequence). Losses at the gene ends were 4 bases for V and 2 bases for J; bases not matched to a gene: 5. The CDR3 is made up of 16 amino acids. The DNA of the CDR3 is TGTGCCAGCAGCTACCAGGGACTAGCGGGGACCTACGAGCAGTACTTC. This gives the protein CASSYQGLAGTYEQYF.

The chain joins TRBV28 to TRBJ1-1; D call uncertain. V dropped 10 bases and J dropped 5 bases, with 17 bases sitting between them. Germline CDR1 is MDHEN and CDR2 is SYDVKM. The CDR3 extends over 13 amino acids. For the CDR3, the DNA is TGTGCCACCGCGGCGCGGAGATGGACTGAAGCTTTCTTT. Residues: CATAARRWTEAFF.

This clone showed up just once. The chain is built from TRBV11-2 and TRBJ2-5, with D possibly being TRBD2 (5 bases). With 5 bases removed from V and 5 bases from J, the gap between germline ends came to 12 bases. The CDR3 totals 13 residues. Germline lookup yields CDR1 SGHAT and CDR2 FQNNGV. CDR3 loop: CASSATRSETQYF. For the CDR3, the DNA is TGTGCCAGCAGCGCCACTAGGTCTGAGACCCAGTACTTC.